These 31 T cell receptor beta chains were sequenced from one sample in a study of vaccination and CD4 T cells after COVID-19. These receptors lack a known antigen. Treatment: 10-day PBMC culture with coronavirus spike peptide pools or control peptides (ViraFEST assay). Sequence data for DNA of cultured CD4+ T cells were generated by the Oncomine TCR Beta short-read assay. TCRdb reprocessed the PCR reads with MiXCR, giving one entry per CDR3 protein. The sample records roughly 8,900 distinct CDR3 sequences, roughly 44% being singletons. The specimen was CD4+ T cells from blood, cultured in vitro. These receptors were taken from a human donor who had recovered from COVID-19.

The CDR3 DNA reads TGCGCCAGCAGCTTAGGGACAGGGTTACCTCAAGAGACCCAGTACTTC. Its translation: CASSLGTGLPQETQYF. This rearrangement joins TRBV5-1 to TRBJ2-5, with 9 bases that match TRBD1. The CDR3 runs to 16 residues. Germline CDR1 reads SGHRS; CDR2 reads YFSETQ. With 2 bases clipped from V and 2 bases from J, the junction kept 7 bases outside the gene matches.

V is TRBV12-3 or TRBV12-4 and J is TRBJ2-7; TRBD2 is a possible D gene (5 bases). This CDR3 contains 14 residues. V was cut by 5 bases and J by 0 bases, with 11 bases left in between. Here the CDR3 DNA reads TGTGCCAGCAGTCAAAGCGGTCCCTCCTACGAGCAGTACTTC. This translates into CASSQSGPSYEQYF.

This chain joins TRBV5-1 and TRBJ2-3; 16 bases line up with TRBD2. The V gene's germline CDR1 is SGHRS and CDR2 YFSETQ. With 4 bases clipped from V and 2 bases from J, the junction kept 7 bases outside the gene matches. CDR3 length: 18 amino acids. Here the CDR3 DNA reads TGCGCCAGCAGCGACCCCGGGACTAGCGGGAGGGCCACAGATACGCAGTATTTT. Translating gives CASSDPGTSGRATDTQYF.

This clonotype has a handful of counts. The chain joins TRBV18 to TRBJ2-3; 10 positions agree with TRBD2. Per the germline V gene, CDR1 is KGHSH and CDR2 is LQKENI. V was pared by 1 base and J by 2 bases, with 3 bases of the junction left unmatched. The CDR3 is made up of 16 amino acids. CDR3 DNA sequence: TGTGCCAGCTCACCACGACTAGCGGGTAACACAGATACGCAGTATTTT. This codes for CASSPRLAGNTDTQYF.

This clonotype was seen a few times. This chain connects TRBV7-8 to TRBJ1-1, with D possibly being TRBD1 (5 bases). In germline, CDR1 is SGHVS, CDR2 FQNEAQ. The CDR3 length is 15 residues. Trimming shortened V by 1 base and J by 2 bases, and 11 bases separated the two germline ends. This CDR3 is CASSLEPGRNTEAFF. The CDR3 nucleotides read TGTGCCAGCAGCTTAGAGCCAGGGAGAAACACTGAAGCTTTCTTT.

CDR3 DNA: TGCGCCAGCAGCATGGGGGCAGGGGGCCTCACTGAAGCTTTCTTT. Translated, it gives CASSMGAGGLTEAFF. V gene TRBV5-1 combines with J gene TRBJ1-1; 8 positions match TRBD1. CDR1 is SGHRS, CDR2 YFSETQ, per germline. The CDR3 has 15 amino acids. Trimming at V came to 4 bases and at J to 4 bases, leaving 9 bases not matched to a gene.

V and J are TRBV7-8 and TRBJ1-1, with 8 positions matching TRBD1. The length of the CDR3 is 12 residues. V was clipped by 2 bases and J by 10 bases; unmatched bases: 3. The germline V gene has CDR1 SGHVS and CDR2 FQNEAQ. This CDR3 is CASSLRTGRAFF. The CDR3 nucleotides read TGTGCCAGCAGCTTAAGGACAGGGAGAGCTTTCTTT.

The rearrangement joins TRBV7-8 to TRBJ2-3; the D call may be TRBD1 or TRBD2 (5 bases each). The germline gives CDR1 SGHVS, CDR2 FQNEAQ. Trimming pared 5 bases from V and 0 bases from J, leaving 12 bases between. The CDR3 spans 15 residues. The CDR3 region has the DNA TGTGCCAGCAGCCGGGACGGCCCTAGCACAGATACGCAGTATTTT. Its translation is CASSRDGPSTDTQYF. The full variable domain, its missing parts supplied by reference TRBV7-8 and TRBJ2-3, is GAGVSQSPRYKVAKRGQDVALRCDPISGHVSLFWYQQALGQGPEFLTYFQNEAQLDKSGLPSDRFFAERPEGSVSTLKIQRTQQEDSAVYLCASSRDGPSTDTQYFGPGTRLTVL.

Only a few counts were recorded for this clonotype. The chain links TRBV5-1 to TRBJ1-1, with D possibly TRBD1 on 5 matching bases. The V gene lost 5 bases and the J gene lost 1 base, with 9 bases spanning the gap. The CDR3 totals 13 residues. Germline loops: CDR1 SGHRS, CDR2 YFSETQ. CDR3 sequence (DNA): TGCGCCAGCAGAATGGGGGGGAACACTGAAGCTTTCTTT. It is translated as CASRMGGNTEAFF.

The table lists this clonotype with a few counts. The chain uses TRBV18 and TRBJ1-2; weak D call: TRBD1 (6 bases). The CDR3 totals 16 residues. The V gene's germline CDR1 is KGHSH and CDR2 LQKENI. Deletions cut 0 bases from V and 8 bases from J, with 19 bases between. In DNA form, the CDR3 reads TGTGCCAGCTCACCACCGAAGGGGCAGGGGCTAGGAGGCTACACCTTC. Translation gives CASSPPKGQGLGGYTF. Based on the CDR3 plus reference TRBV18 and TRBJ1-2, the full variable domain is NAGVMQNPRHLVRRRGQEARLRCSPMKGHSHVYWYRQLPEEGLKFMVYLQKENIIDESGMPKERFSAEFPKEGPSILRIQQVVRGDSAAYFCASSPPKGQGLGGYTFGSGTRLTVV.

The chain recombines TRBV23-1 with TRBJ2-7, with D perhaps TRBD1 or TRBD2 (5 bases each). TRBV23-1 is labeled an ORF, and its function is uncertain. The V gene lost 4 bases and the J gene lost 4 bases, with 17 bases spanning the gap. The CDR3 runs to 15 residues. CDR3: CASSPGTWMGYEQYF. The CDR3 DNA sequence: TGCGCCAGCAGTCCCGGGACCTGGATGGGTTACGAGCAGTACTTC.

This clonotype was seen a handful of times. The gene calls are TRBV6-5 and TRBJ1-5; no clear D. This CDR3 has 17 residues. V was clipped by 2 bases and J by 0 bases, with 14 bases between them. Germline V gene lookup returns CDR1 MNHEY and CDR2 SVGAGI. CDR3 amino acids: CASSYESPMHSNQPQHF. The CDR3 DNA follows: TGTGCCAGCAGTTACGAATCTCCCATGCATAGCAATCAGCCCCAGCATTTT.

The chain couples TRBV20-1 to TRBJ1-1, with D possibly TRBD1 on 6 matching bases. The germline gives CDR1 DFQATT, CDR2 SNEGSKA (reference sequence). The CDR3 loop spans 16 amino acids. The ends were cut back, 6 bases at V and 4 bases at J, with 24 bases in the middle. In DNA form, the CDR3 reads TGCAGTGCCCAGGTAACCGGGACACAGGCTTCCACTGAAGCTTTCTTT. It is translated as CSAQVTGTQASTEAFF.

CDR3 sequence reads: CASSMDTRYQPQHF. Written as DNA, the CDR3 is TGTGCCAGCAGCATGGACACCCGCTATCAGCCCCAGCATTTT. The chain recombines TRBV5-5 with TRBJ1-5, with D possibly matching TRBD1 (5 bases). The germline gives CDR1 SGHKS, CDR2 YYEKEE (reference sequence). Trimming took 4 bases from V and 5 from J, leaving 13 bases between them. The CDR3 covers 14 residues.

Only a few counts were recorded for this clonotype. J is TRBJ1-6 and V is TRBV5-1; D gene unclear. Trimming took off 8 bases at V and 8 bases at J, with 17 bases between the two ends. This CDR3 comprises 14 residues. The germline gives CDR1 SGHRS, CDR2 YFSETQ. CDR3 coding DNA: TGCGCCAGTACCCCCGGGTCTCAGGATTCACCCCTCCACTTT. Amino acids: CASTPGSQDSPLHF.

To note about this clonotype: A junction boundary mismatches the germline segment, possibly from a read error. The chain combines TRBV6-1 with TRBJ1-2; 7 bases line up with TRBD1. CDR1 is MNHNS, CDR2 SASEGT, per germline. This CDR3 is built from 15 residues. The CDR3 reads CTSTIQGTRDYGYTF. As DNA, the CDR3 is TGTACCAGCACGATACAGGGGACCCGGGACTATGGCTACACCTTC.

This clonotype was detected only a few times. The rearrangement uses TRBV20-1 and TRBJ2-5; D possibly corresponds to TRBD1 (6 bases). The CDR3 is made up of 13 amino acids. The V gene lost 6 bases and the J gene lost 0 bases, with 11 bases spanning the gap. Per the germline V gene, CDR1 is DFQATT and CDR2 is SNEGSKA (reference sequence). The DNA of the CDR3 is TGCAGTGCCACAGGGATTTACCAAGAGACCCAGTACTTC. It is translated as CSATGIYQETQYF.

This chain uses TRBV27 with TRBJ2-3; D possibly matches TRBD1 or TRBD2 (6 bases each). Germline loops: CDR1 MNHEY, CDR2 SMNVEV (reference sequence). The CDR3 is made up of 14 amino acids. Trimming removed 9 bases at V and 2 bases at J, with 15 bases between. Written as DNA, the CDR3 is TGTGCCAGTACTCGGGGGCTAGACACAGATACGCAGTATTTT. Protein product: CASTRGLDTDTQYF.

The genes are TRBV6-1 and TRBJ1-2; perhaps TRBD1 as D (5 bases). The germline V gene encodes CDR1 MNHNS and CDR2 SASEGT. The ends were cut back, 5 bases at V and 5 bases at J, with 21 bases in the middle. This CDR3 spans 16 amino acids. The CDR3 here is CASSTNSVSRGYGYTF. The CDR3 DNA is TGTGCCAGCAGTACCAATTCCGTCTCGCGGGGGTATGGCTACACCTTC.

V and J are TRBV21-1 and TRBJ1-6; the table's D call TRBD1 went unverified against the DNA. TRBV21-1 is annotated as a pseudogene. This CDR3 is built from 16 residues. In DNA form, the CDR3 reads TGTGCCAGCAGCAAAGGTCACGGCCTGTACAATTCACCCCTCCACTTT. It is translated as CASSKGHGLYNSPLHF.

V usage is TRBV20-1 and J usage is TRBJ1-2; 7 nucleotides match TRBD1. The V gene end was trimmed by 6 bases and the J gene end by 5 bases; junction bases not matched to a gene: 6. The CDR3 has 12 amino acids. CDR1 is DFQATT, CDR2 SNEGSKA, per germline (reference sequence). Here the CDR3 reads CSAEQGLYGYTF. Written as DNA, the CDR3 is TGCAGTGCAGAACAGGGGTTATATGGCTACACCTTC.

The chain uses TRBV11-2 and TRBJ1-1; no clear D. This CDR3 has 16 amino acids. CDR1 and CDR2 from the germline V gene are SGHAT and FQNNGV. V was cut by 2 bases and J by 3 bases, with 16 bases left in between. CDR3 bases: TGTGCCAGCAGCTTATTTGGCAGGCCGGAGGACACTGAAGCTTTCTTT. It codes for CASSLFGRPEDTEAFF.

In this sample, this clonotype turned up a few times. The rearrangement links TRBV27 to TRBJ2-3; D is uncertain. Germline CDR1 and CDR2: MNHEY and SMNVEV (reference sequence). The length of the CDR3 is 15 residues. V shed 3 bases and J shed 0 bases, with 10 bases lying between them. The CDR3 DNA sequence: TGTGCCAGCAGTTTCCCCGGTACTAGCACAGATACGCAGTATTTT. This sequence encodes CASSFPGTSTDTQYF.

This rearrangement joins TRBV2 to TRBJ2-3; 16 positions match TRBD2. The length of the CDR3 is 18 residues. The junction had 10 bases not matched to a gene; V was cut back by 4 bases and J by 6 bases. Germline-derived CDR1 and CDR2 are SNHLY and FYNNEI. The CDR3 DNA follows: TGTGCCAGCAGTGGTCCGGGACTAGCGGGAGGGATCCTGGATACGCAGTATTTT. This gives the protein CASSGPGLAGGILDTQYF.

This chain connects TRBV20-1 to TRBJ2-7, with 7 bases that match TRBD1. From germline, CDR1 is DFQATT and CDR2 SNEGSKA (reference sequence). The CDR3 is 14 amino acids. V shed 1 base and J 5 bases; nucleotides not matched to a gene: 8. The CDR3 DNA is TGCAGTGCTAGAGCCGTCAGGGGGAGAGACGAGCAGTACTTC. This translates into CSARAVRGRDEQYF.

This chain connects TRBV12-3 or TRBV12-4 to TRBJ1-1, with D uncertain. Trimming took off 8 bases at V and 10 bases at J, with 23 bases between the two ends. The CDR3 has 14 amino acids. CDR3 protein: CASGSLLRGGGAFF. Written as DNA, the CDR3 is TGTGCCAGCGGGTCTCTTCTCCGGGGTGGAGGAGCTTTCTTT.

V usage is TRBV10-1 and J usage is TRBJ1-1, with 7 positions matching TRBD1. Per germline, CDR1 WNHNN and CDR2 SYGVQD (reference sequence). The trim removed 3 bases at V and 2 bases at J, leaving 6 bases unmatched. The CDR3 has 15 residues. DNA for the CDR3: TGCGCCAGCAGTGAAAAGAGAGGGGGCAACACTGAAGCTTTCTTT. Translating it yields CASSEKRGGNTEAFF.

This chain joins TRBV30 and TRBJ2-7; a possible D gene is TRBD1 (5 bases). This CDR3 has 11 amino acids. The germline V gene has CDR1 GTSNPN and CDR2 SVGIG (reference sequence). V was cut by 3 bases and J by 4 bases, with 7 bases left in between. CDR3: CAWRGPYEQYF. CDR3 nucleotide sequence: TGTGCCTGGAGGGGGCCTTACGAGCAGTACTTC.

The chain recombines TRBV5-1 with TRBJ2-3; unclear D gene. There are 14 residues in the CDR3. V was trimmed by 4 bases and J by 0 bases, leaving 9 bases between them. Germline V gene sequence: CDR1 SGHRS, CDR2 YFSETQ. The CDR3, as DNA: TGCGCCAGCAGCCAACCCAAGAGCACAGATACGCAGTATTTT. As protein: CASSQPKSTDTQYF.

This clonotype was observed a few times. The chain is built from TRBV24-1 and TRBJ2-5; D possibly matches TRBD1 or TRBD2 (5 bases each). This CDR3 spans 16 amino acids. Germline CDR1 and CDR2: KGHDR and SFDVKD. Trimming stripped 2 bases from V and 3 bases from J, with 15 bases between. The CDR3 region has the DNA TGTGCCACCAGTGATTCGGGACGGACTTTGAAAGAGACCCAGTACTTC. Protein: CATSDSGRTLKETQYF.

This clonotype showed up just a few times. This sequence joins TRBV12-3 or TRBV12-4 and TRBJ1-5, with a weak D call TRBD1 (6 bases). Trimming left V 5 bases short and J 3 bases short, with 14 bases between. The CDR3 covers 15 residues. The CDR3, as DNA: TGTGCCAGCAGTACGTGGACAGATATCAATCAGCCCCAGCATTTT. Translating it yields CASSTWTDINQPQHF.